What follows describes a single TCR beta chain. The target antigen is unknown. The protocol was immunoSEQ multiplex PCR, while the TCRdb copy is restricted to in-frame clones and leaves out a portion. The sample has 110,000 or so clones, 85% to 95% seen once. The data belong to a study of brain T cells in children with intractable seizures. At least one anti-epileptic drug was given before surgery. Germline lookup yields CDR1 SEHNR and CDR2 FQNEAQ (reference sequence). CDR3 length: 15 residues. J gave up 5 bases and V 5 bases, and 11 bases lay outside the gene matches. Study-level findings and limits: Patients' HCMV serostatus was unknown; virus specificity rests on CDR3 similarity alone. Pre-surgery blood may have been undersampled, hiding some clones.

The material sequenced was peripheral blood, taken at surgery. The gene calls are TRBV7-9 and TRBJ2-7, with 8 nucleotides matching TRBD2. This receptor was identified in a boy in the first two years of life with hemimegalencephaly and intractable seizures. The CDR3 here is CASSHIREGRHEQYF. The CDR3 DNA follows: TGTGCCAGCAGCCACATCCGGGAGGGCCGCCACGAGCAGTACTTC. Full variable domain (rest looked up from reference TRBV7-9 and TRBJ2-7): DTGVSQNPRHKITKRGQNVTFRCDPISEHNRLYWYRQTLGQGPEFLTYFQNEAQLEKSRLLSDRFSAERPKGSFSTLEIQRTEQGDSAMYLCASSHIREGRHEQYFGPGTRLTVT.